A selection of T cell receptor beta chains follows, all from one sample in a study of shared clonotypes between healthy human individuals. Only in-frame clones appear in the TCRdb table, and some are missing; sequencing was by immunoSEQ multiplex PCR. The data contain about 2.2 million clones, just over 90% of them seen just once; the ten biggest clones take up about 1.5%. The sample was naive CD8+ T cells from PBMCs. These receptors came from a man younger than 30 in good health. Some clones in this sample may be carry-over from other donors' samples. CDR3s include the opening cysteine and the closing phenylalanine or tryptophan. A D gene is named only where the DNA matches it firmly. Clone sizes are given selectively: once, few, many, or a class where the clone is expanded.

cdr3_length	d_call	clone_size	v_call	j_call	cdr3_nt	cdr3_aa
15	.	.	TRBV19	TRBJ2-5	TGTGCCAGTCGTTCAAAATGGGGGCTCCAAGAGACCCAGTACTTC	CASRSKWGLQETQYF
15	TRBD1	.	TRBV7-2	TRBJ2-5	TGTGCCAGCAGCGCCGACAGGGAGTCCCAAGAGACCCAGTACTTC	CASSADRESQETQYF
12	.	.	TRBV27	TRBJ2-1	TGTGCCAGCAGTTTTAACGGGAATGAGCAGTTCTTC	CASSFNGNEQFF
15	TRBD2	.	TRBV27	TRBJ2-1	TGTGCCAGCAGCACCGGGACTAGCGGGAGGGATGAGCAGTTCTTC	CASSTGTSGRDEQFF
14	.	.	TRBV9	TRBJ2-2	TGTGCCAGCAGCGTAGGAGGAGGCACCGGGGAGCTGTTTTTT	CASSVGGGTGELFF
18	TRBD1	.	TRBV5-8	TRBJ2-2	TGTGCCAGCAGCTTGTTGGGGACAGGGATGGAACAAACCGGGGAGCTGTTTTTT	CASSLLGTGMEQTGELFF
15	TRBD1	.	TRBV7-9	TRBJ2-2	TGTGCCAGCAGCGGACAGGGGGCAGACACCGGGGAGCTGTTTTTT	CASSGQGADTGELFF
17	TRBD2	.	TRBV15	TRBJ2-7	TGTGCCACCAGCAGAGGGGAGGCGGGAGTGGGGTCTGGGGAGCAGTACTTC	CATSRGEAGVGSGEQYF
14	.	.	TRBV29-1	TRBJ2-1	TGCAGCGTTACCTTAAAGGGACCCCGCAATGAGCAGTTCTTC	CSVTLKGPRNEQFF
13	.	.	TRBV28	TRBJ1-1	TGTGCCAGCAGCTCGGACAGTTACACTGAAGCTTTCTTT	CASSSDSYTEAFF
16	.	.	TRBV14	TRBJ1-2	TGTGCCAGCAGCCCCGGCCCAGGGACTTTTAACTATGGCTACACCTTC	CASSPGPGTFNYGYTF
13	.	.	TRBV25-1	TRBJ1-1	TGTGCCAGCAGTTGGACTAGGGACACTGAAGCTTTCTTT	CASSWTRDTEAFF
12	.	once	TRBV29-1	TRBJ1-2	TGCAGCGTTGACGGGGGTTTTGGTGGCTACACCTTC	CSVDGGFGGYTF
12	TRBD1	.	TRBV7-9	TRBJ1-1	TGTGCCAGCAGCTTAGGGGGACAGGAAGCTTTCTTT	CASSLGGQEAFF
16	TRBD2	.	TRBV9	TRBJ2-1	TGTGCCAGCAGCGTAGGAGGTAGCGGGATACACAATGAGCAGTTCTTC	CASSVGGSGIHNEQFF
13	.	few	TRBV7-9	TRBJ1-2	TGTGCCAGCAGCTCCCAGGGTCCCTATGGCTACACCTTC	CASSSQGPYGYTF
14	.	.	TRBV5-6	TRBJ2-4	TGTGCCAGCAGCTTGGAAGGGTTGGGAAACATTCAGTACTTC	CASSLEGLGNIQYF
12	TRBD1	.	TRBV25-1	TRBJ1-2	TGTGCCAGCAGTGGAGGGACAGTCGGCTACACCTTC	CASSGGTVGYTF
14	TRBD1	once	TRBV6-1	TRBJ2-7	TGTGCCAGCAGTGACCGGGACAGCTCCTACGAGCAGTACTTC	CASSDRDSSYEQYF
14	TRBD2	.	TRBV29-1	TRBJ2-5	TGCAGCGTTGAACCACGGGAGGCGGACGAGACCCAGTACTTC	CSVEPREADETQYF
15	.	.	TRBV2	TRBJ2-2	TGTGCCAGCAGTGAGGGGAGGGGGTACACCGGGGAGCTGTTTTTT	CASSEGRGYTGELFF
16	TRBD1	few	TRBV28	TRBJ1-5	TGTGCCAGCAGTCTAACACGGACAGGGGGGAGTCAGCCCCAGCATTTT	CASSLTRTGGSQPQHF
13	TRBD2	.	TRBV6-5	TRBJ2-1	TGTGCCAGCAGTCAGACTAGCGGTGGTGAGCAGTTCTTC	CASSQTSGGEQFF
15	.	.	TRBV7-6	TRBJ1-1	TGTGCCAGCATCGGCGTTAGGGACGGGAACACTGAAGCTTTCTTT	CASIGVRDGNTEAFF
15	TRBD2	.	TRBV2	TRBJ2-7	TGTGCCAGCAGGGGGGGACTAGCGAGTTCCTACGAGCAGTACTTC	CASRGGLASSYEQYF
13	.	once	TRBV29-1	TRBJ1-5	TGCAGCGTCCCCGGGCAGGAAGATCAGCCCCAGCATTTT	CSVPGQEDQPQHF
17	TRBD1	.	TRBV19	TRBJ1-2	TGTGCCAGTGGGGTGATCGGGACAGCCGAATTGATTTATGGCTACACCTTC	CASGVIGTAELIYGYTF
15	TRBD1	once	TRBV27	TRBJ2-1	TGTGCCAGCTCCTACCGGGACAGATACTACAATGAGCAGTTCTTC	CASSYRDRYYNEQFF